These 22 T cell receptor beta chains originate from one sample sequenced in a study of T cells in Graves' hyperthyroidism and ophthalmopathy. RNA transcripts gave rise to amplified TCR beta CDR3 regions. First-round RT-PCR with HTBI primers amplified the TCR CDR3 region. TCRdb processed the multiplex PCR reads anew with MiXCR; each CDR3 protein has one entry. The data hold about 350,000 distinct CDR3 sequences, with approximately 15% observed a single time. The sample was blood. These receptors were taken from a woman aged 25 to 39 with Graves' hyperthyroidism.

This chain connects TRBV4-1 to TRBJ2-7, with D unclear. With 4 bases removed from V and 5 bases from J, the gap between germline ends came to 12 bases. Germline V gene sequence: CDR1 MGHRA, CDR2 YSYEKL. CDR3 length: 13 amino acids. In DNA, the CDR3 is TGCGCCAGCAGCCCAATAGGGCTCGACGAGCAGTACTTC. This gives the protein CASSPIGLDEQYF.

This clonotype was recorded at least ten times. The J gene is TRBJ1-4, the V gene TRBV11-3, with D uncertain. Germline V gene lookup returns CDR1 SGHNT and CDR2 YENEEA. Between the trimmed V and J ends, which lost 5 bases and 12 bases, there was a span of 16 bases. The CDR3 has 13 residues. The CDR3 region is CASSQGPSSELFF. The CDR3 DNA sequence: TGTGCCAGCAGCCAAGGGCCCTCCTCCGAACTGTTTTTT.

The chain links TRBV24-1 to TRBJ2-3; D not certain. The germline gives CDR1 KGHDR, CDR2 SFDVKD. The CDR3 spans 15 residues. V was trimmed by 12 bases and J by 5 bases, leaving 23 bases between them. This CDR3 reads CAVGKGEAGLDTQYF. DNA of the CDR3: TGTGCCGTGGGAAAGGGCGAGGCCGGTCTAGATACGCAGTATTTT.

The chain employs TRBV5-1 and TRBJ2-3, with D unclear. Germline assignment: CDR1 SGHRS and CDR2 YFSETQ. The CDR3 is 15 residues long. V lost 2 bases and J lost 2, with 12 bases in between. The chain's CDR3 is CASSFARSNTDTQYF. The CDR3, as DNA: TGCGCCAGCAGCTTTGCGCGGTCGAACACAGATACGCAGTATTTT.

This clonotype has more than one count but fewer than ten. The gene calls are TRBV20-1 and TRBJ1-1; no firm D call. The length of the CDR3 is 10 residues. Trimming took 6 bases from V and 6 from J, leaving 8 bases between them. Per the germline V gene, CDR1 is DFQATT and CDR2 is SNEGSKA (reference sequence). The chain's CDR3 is CSARWAEAFF. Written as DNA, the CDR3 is TGCAGTGCCAGGTGGGCTGAAGCTTTCTTT.

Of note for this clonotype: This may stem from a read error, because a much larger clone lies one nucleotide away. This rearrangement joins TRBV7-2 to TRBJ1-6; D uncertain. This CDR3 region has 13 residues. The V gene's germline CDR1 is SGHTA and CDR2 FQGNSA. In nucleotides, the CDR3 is TGTGCCAGCAGCTCCAGGACGGCAGCACCCCTCCGCTTT. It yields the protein CASSSRTAAPLRF.

The CDR3 DNA reads as TGTGCCTCCGAGTTTTACAATGAGCAGTTCTTC. This gives the protein CASEFYNEQFF. The chain carries TRBV30 and TRBJ2-1; D is unclear. V lost 7 bases, J lost 4 bases, and 8 bases lay in between. The germline V gene encodes CDR1 GTSNPN and CDR2 SVGIG (reference sequence). The CDR3 has 11 amino acids. The whole variable domain, remainder taken from reference TRBV30 and TRBJ2-1, is SQTIHQWPATLVQPVGSPLSLECTVEGTSNPNLYWYRQAAGRGLQLLFYSVGIGQISSEVPQNLSASRPQDRQFILSSKKLLLSDSGFYLCASEFYNEQFFGPGTRLTVL.

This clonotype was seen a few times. The CDR3 region is CSALSGSAVTDTQYF. CDR3 in DNA: TGCAGTGCTCTAAGCGGGAGCGCGGTCACAGATACGCAGTATTTT. The chain links TRBV20-1 to TRBJ2-3; 8 bases align to TRBD2. Losses at the gene ends were 5 bases for V and 2 bases for J; bases not matched to a gene: 9. Germline CDR1 is DFQATT and CDR2 is SNEGSKA (reference sequence). The CDR3 length is 15 residues.

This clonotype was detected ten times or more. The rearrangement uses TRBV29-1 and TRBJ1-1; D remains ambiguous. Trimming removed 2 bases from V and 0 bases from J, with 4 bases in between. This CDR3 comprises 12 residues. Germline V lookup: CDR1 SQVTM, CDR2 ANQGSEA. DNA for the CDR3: TGCAGCGTTGAAAACGTGAACACTGAAGCTTTCTTT. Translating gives CSVENVNTEAFF.

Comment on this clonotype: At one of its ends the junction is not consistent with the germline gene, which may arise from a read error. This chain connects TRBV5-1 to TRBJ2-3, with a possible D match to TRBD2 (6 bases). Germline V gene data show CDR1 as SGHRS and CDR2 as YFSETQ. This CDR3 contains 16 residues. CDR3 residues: CASILAGTRSTDTQYF. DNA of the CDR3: TGCGCCAGCATCTTGGCGGGGACTCGATCCACAGATACGCAGTATTTT.

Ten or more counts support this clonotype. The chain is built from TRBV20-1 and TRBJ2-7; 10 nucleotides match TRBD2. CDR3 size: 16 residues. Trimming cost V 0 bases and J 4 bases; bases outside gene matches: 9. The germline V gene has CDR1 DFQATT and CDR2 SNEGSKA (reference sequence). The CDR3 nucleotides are TGCAGTGCTAGAGATGATCTCACTAGCGGGAAATACGAGCAGTACTTC. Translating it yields CSARDDLTSGKYEQYF.

The CDR3 sequence: CSARPGTGRHTDTQYF. In DNA, the CDR3 is TGCAGTGCTAGGCCGGGGACAGGGCGTCACACAGATACGCAGTATTTT. V gene TRBV20-1 combines with J gene TRBJ2-3; 9 bases fit TRBD1. V dropped 3 bases and J dropped 2; count of bases not matched to a gene: 9. This CDR3 contains 16 residues. The V gene's germline CDR1 is DFQATT and CDR2 SNEGSKA (reference sequence).

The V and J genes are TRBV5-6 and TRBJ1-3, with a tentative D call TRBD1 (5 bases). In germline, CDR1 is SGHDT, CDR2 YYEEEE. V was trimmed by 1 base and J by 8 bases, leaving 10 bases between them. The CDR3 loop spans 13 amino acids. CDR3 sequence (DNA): TGTGCCAGCAGCTTGCCGGGGCGGGACACCATATATTTT. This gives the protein CASSLPGRDTIYF.

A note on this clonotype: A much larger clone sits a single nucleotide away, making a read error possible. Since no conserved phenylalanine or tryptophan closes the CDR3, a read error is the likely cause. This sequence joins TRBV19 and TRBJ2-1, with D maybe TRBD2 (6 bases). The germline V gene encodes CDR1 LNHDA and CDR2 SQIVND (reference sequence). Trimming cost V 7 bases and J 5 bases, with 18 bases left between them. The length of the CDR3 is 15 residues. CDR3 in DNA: TGTGCCAGTACCTTAGATAGCGGTGCCAACAATGAGCAGTTCCTC. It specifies CASTLDSGANNEQFL.

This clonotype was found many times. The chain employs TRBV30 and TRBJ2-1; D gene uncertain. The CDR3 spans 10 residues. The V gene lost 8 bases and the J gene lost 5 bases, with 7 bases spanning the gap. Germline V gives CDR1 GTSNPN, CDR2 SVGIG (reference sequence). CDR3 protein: CATGHNEQFF. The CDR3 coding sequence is TGTGCCACCGGCCACAATGAGCAGTTCTTC.

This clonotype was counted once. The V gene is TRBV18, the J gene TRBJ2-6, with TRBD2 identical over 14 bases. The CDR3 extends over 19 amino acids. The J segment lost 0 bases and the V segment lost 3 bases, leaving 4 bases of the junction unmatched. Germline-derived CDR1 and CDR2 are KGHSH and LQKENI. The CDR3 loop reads CASSPLGTSGSSGANVLTF. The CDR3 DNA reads TGTGCCAGCTCACCGCTAGGGACTAGCGGGAGCTCTGGGGCCAACGTCCTGACTTTC.

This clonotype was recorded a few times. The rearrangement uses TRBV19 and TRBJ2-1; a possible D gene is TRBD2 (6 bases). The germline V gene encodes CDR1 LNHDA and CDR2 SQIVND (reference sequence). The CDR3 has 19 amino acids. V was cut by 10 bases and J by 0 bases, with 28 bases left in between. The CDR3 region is CATTPRGGSLQSSYNEQFF. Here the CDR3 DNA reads TGTGCCACCACCCCACGGGGAGGATCTCTCCAAAGCTCCTACAATGAGCAGTTCTTC.

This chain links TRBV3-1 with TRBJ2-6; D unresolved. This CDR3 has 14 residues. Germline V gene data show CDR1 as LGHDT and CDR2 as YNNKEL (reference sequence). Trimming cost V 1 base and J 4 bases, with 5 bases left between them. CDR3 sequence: CASSQAYGANVLTF. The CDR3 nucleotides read TGTGCCAGCAGCCAAGCTTACGGGGCCAACGTCCTGACTTTC. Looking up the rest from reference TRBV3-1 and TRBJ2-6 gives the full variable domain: DTAVSQTPKYLVTQMGNDKSIKCEQNLGHDTMYWYKQDSKKFLKIMFSYNNKELIINETVPNRFSPKSPDKAHLNLHINSLELGDSAVYFCASSQAYGANVLTFGAGSRLTVL.

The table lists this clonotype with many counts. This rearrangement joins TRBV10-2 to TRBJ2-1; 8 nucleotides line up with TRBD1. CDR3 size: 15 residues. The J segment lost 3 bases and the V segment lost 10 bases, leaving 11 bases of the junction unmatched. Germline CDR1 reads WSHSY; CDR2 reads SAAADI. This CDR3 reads CATHDDRGYYNEQFF. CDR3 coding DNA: TGCGCCACCCATGATGACAGGGGTTACTACAATGAGCAGTTCTTC.

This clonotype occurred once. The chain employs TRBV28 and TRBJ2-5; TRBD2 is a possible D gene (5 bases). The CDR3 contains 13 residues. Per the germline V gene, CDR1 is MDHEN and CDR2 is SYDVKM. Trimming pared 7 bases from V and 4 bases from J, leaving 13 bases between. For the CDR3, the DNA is TGTGCCAGCACGTCCCCAGAGGGAGAGACCCAGTACTTC. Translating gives CASTSPEGETQYF.

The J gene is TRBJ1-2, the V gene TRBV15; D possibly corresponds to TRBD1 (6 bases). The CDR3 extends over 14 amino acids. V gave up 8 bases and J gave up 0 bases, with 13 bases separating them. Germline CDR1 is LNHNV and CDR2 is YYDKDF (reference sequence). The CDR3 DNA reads TGTGCCACCGGAGCGGACAGACCTAACTATGGCTACACCTTC. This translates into CATGADRPNYGYTF.

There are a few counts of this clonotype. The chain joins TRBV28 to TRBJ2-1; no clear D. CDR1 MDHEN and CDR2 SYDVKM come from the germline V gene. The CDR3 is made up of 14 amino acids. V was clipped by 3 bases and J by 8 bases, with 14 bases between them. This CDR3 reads CASSFTPGRDEQFF. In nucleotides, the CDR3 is TGTGCCAGCAGTTTTACCCCAGGAAGGGATGAGCAGTTCTTC. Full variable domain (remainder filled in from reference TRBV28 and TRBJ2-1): DVKVTQSSRYLVKRTGEKVFLECVQDMDHENMFWYRQDPGLGLRLIYFSYDVKMKEKGDIPEGYSVSREKKERFSLILESASTNQTSMYLCASSFTPGRDEQFFGPGTRLTVL.